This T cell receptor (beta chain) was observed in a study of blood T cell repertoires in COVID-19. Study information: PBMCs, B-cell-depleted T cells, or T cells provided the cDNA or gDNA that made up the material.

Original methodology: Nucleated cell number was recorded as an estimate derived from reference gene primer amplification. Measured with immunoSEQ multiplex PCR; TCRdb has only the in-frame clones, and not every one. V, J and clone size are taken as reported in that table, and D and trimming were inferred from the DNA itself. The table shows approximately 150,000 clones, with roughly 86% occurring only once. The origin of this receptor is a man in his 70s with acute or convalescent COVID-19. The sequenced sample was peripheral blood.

The CDR3 reads CASSLGTGLHEQFF. The CDR3 coding sequence is TGTGCCAGCAGCCTCGGTACAGGGCTTCATGAGCAGTTCTTC. The chain recombines TRBV3-1 (or the pseudogene TRBV3-2) with TRBJ2-1; maybe TRBD1 (6 bases). The V end was cut by 4 bases, the J end by 8 bases, with 15 bases between. The CDR3 consists of 14 residues. Germline V lookup: CDR1 LGHDT, CDR2 YNNKEL (reference sequence).